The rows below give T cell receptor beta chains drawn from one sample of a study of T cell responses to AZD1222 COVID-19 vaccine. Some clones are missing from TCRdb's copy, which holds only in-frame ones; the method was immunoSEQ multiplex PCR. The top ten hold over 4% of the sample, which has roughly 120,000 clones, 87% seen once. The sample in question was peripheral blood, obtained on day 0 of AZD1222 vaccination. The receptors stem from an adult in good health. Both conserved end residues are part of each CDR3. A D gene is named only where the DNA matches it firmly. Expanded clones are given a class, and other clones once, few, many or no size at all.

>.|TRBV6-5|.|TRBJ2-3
CASSSGSSTDTQYF
TGTGCCAGCAGTAGCGGGTCTAGCACAGATACGCAGTATTTT
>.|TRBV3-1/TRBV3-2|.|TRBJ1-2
CASSQGAYQYGYTF
TGTGCCAGCAGCCAAGGGGCGTACCAATATGGCTACACCTTC
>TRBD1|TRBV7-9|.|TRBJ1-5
CASSLGAGTGNQPQHF
TGTGCCAGCAGCTTAGGCGCCGGGACAGGGAATCAGCCCCAGCATTTT
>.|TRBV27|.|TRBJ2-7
CASSYGDSYEQYF
TGTGCCAGCAGTTACGGGGACTCCTACGAGCAGTACTTC
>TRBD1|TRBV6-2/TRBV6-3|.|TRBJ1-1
CASSYLGQFEAFF
TGTGCCAGCAGTTACTTGGGACAGTTTGAAGCTTTCTTT
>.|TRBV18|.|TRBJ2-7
CASSPNQELYEQYF
TGTGCCAGCTCACCGAACCAGGAATTGTACGAGCAGTACTTC
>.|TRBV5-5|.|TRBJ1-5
CASSPTGIFNQPQHF
TGTGCCAGCAGCCCCACAGGAATTTTCAATCAGCCCCAGCATTTT
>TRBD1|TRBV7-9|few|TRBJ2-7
CASSLGQGLYEQYF
TGTGCCAGCAGCCTGGGACAGGGACTCTACGAGCAGTACTTC
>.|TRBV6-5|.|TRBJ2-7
CASSNKETYEQYF
TGTGCCAGCAGTAACAAAGAAACCTACGAGCAGTACTTC
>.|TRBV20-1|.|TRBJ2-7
CSASTQFNEQYF
TGCAGTGCTAGTACCCAGTTCAACGAGCAGTACTTC
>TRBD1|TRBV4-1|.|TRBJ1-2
CASSQVSGGRNYGYTF
TGCGCCAGCAGCCAAGTCTCAGGGGGCCGTAACTATGGCTACACCTTC
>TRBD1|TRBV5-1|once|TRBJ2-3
CASSQTGGTDTQYF
TGCGCCAGCAGCCAGACAGGGGGCACAGATACGCAGTATTTT
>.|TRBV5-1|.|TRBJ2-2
CASSFSSGDTGELFF
TGCGCCAGCAGCTTTTCCAGCGGAGACACCGGGGAGCTGTTTTTT
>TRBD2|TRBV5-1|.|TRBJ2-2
CASSSTFPGLAAGELFF
TGCGCCAGCAGCTCAACATTTCCGGGACTAGCCGCCGGGGAGCTGTTTTTT